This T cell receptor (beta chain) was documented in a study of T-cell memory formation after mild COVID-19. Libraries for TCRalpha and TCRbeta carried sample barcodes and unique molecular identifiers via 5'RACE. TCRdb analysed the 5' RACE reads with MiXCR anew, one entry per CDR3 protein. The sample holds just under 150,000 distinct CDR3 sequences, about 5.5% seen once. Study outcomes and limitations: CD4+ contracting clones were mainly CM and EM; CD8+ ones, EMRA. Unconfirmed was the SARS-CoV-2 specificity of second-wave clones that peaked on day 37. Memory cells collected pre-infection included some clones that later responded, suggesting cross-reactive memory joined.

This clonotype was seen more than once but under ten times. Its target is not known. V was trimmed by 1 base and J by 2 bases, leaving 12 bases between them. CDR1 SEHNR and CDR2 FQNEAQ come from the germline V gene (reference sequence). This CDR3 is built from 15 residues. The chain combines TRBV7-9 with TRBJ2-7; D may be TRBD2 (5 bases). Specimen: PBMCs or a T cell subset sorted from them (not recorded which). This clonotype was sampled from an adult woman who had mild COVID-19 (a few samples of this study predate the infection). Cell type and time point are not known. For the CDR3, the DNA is TGTGCCAGCAGCTTAGGTGGCAGGAGGACCTACGAGCAGTACTTC. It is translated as CASSLGGRRTYEQYF. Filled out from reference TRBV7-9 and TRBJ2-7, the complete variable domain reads DTGVSQNPRHKITKRGQNVTFRCDPISEHNRLYWYRQTLGQGPEFLTYFQNEAQLEKSRLLSDRFSAERPKGSFSTLEIQRTEQGDSAMYLCASSLGGRRTYEQYFGPGTRLTVT.